These 5 T cell receptor beta chains were sequenced from one sample in a study of tumor and adjacent non-tumor tissue in lung cancer. Three rounds of nested PCR, following a modified ARM-PCR protocol, produced the TCRbeta library. TCRdb ran MiXCR on the multiplex PCR reads and lists one entry per CDR3 protein. The sample consists of tens of thousands of distinct CDR3 sequences, about 63% of them appearing once. The template was RNA from unsorted bulk tissue. Distant lung tissue was collected more than 3 cm away from the tumor edge. Material for sequencing was distant non-tumor lung tissue. Every receptor here comes from a man aged 65 to 79 with non-small cell lung cancer.

V is TRBV10-3 and J is TRBJ2-3; 11 bases fit TRBD2. The germline CDR1 and CDR2 sequences are ENHRY and SYGVKD. J lost 7 bases, V lost 6 bases, and 9 bases had no gene match. The CDR3 loop spans 15 amino acids. CDR3: CAISVAGGHGYTQYF. The DNA for the CDR3 is TGTGCCATCAGCGTAGCGGGGGGGCATGGCTATACGCAGTATTTT.

Turning to this clonotype: A much larger clone is a single base away; this may be a read error. This rearrangement joins TRBV4-1 to TRBJ1-5; D not certain. The CDR3 length is 13 residues. Trimming took 5 bases from V and 0 from J, leaving 5 bases between them. Germline loops: CDR1 MGHRA, CDR2 YSYEKL. Here the CDR3 DNA reads TGCGCCAGCAGCACACATAGCAATCAGCCCCAGCATTTT. It specifies CASSTHSNQPQHF.

This clonotype was counted many times. The junction differs from germline at one of its ends, possibly a read error. The chain has TRBV29-1 and TRBJ1-2, with 9 bases aligning to TRBD1. Germline lookup yields CDR1 SQVTM and CDR2 ANQGSEA. The CDR3 spans 15 residues. The CDR3 sequence is CSVEDSRTGAYGYTF. For the CDR3, the DNA is TGCAGCGTTGAAGATAGCCGGACAGGGGCCTATGGCTACACCTTT.

As concerns this clonotype: The germline gene is not matched at one end of the junction; a read error may be the cause. V usage is TRBV29-1 and J usage is TRBJ2-1; D perhaps matches TRBD2 (5 bases). Germline V gives CDR1 SQVTM, CDR2 ANQGSEA. The CDR3 spans 16 residues. As DNA, the CDR3 is TGCAGCATTGAAAATCAACAGCGGAGCTCCTACAATGGGCAGTTCTTC. This gives the protein CSIENQQRSSYNGQFF.

Turning to this clonotype: This may be a read error, as it is one base from a much larger clone. The rearrangement uses TRBV29-1 and TRBJ2-2, with D perhaps matching TRBD1 or TRBD2 (5 bases each). The germline V gene has CDR1 SQVTM and CDR2 ANQGSEA. Trimming stripped 7 bases from V and 7 bases from J, with 13 bases between. CDR3 size: 12 residues. The CDR3 DNA follows: TGCAGCGCCTGGGGGATCGACGGGGAGCTGTTTTTT. It encodes CSAWGIDGELFF.